Listed here is a single T cell receptor (beta chain). Its specificity is unknown. The data belong to a study of cytomegalovirus exposure and HLA in healthy donors. Study-wide results and caveats: HLA allele associations emerged for some 16,000 TCR beta sequences in a later analysis, at 0.05 false discovery rate.

Primers included in the PCR were 60 Vbeta and 13 Jbeta primers. Measured with immunoSEQ multiplex PCR; TCRdb has only the in-frame clones, and not every one. This repertoire shows 150,000 to 180,000 clones, around 75% found once; its top ten account for around 1.5%. The V and J ends lost 1 base and 5 bases, in that order; junction bases with no gene match: 16. This CDR3 has 18 residues. The V gene's germline CDR1 is SGHDT and CDR2 YYEEEE. The sequencing input was PBMCs. The chain employs TRBV5-6 and TRBJ2-5; 8 nucleotides line up with TRBD1. This sequence was found in a man between 18 and 29 years old in good health and CMV-seronegative. The CDR3 loop is CASSLWQGAMLLGETQYF. The CDR3 nucleotides are TGTGCCAGCAGCTTGTGGCAGGGGGCCATGCTTCTGGGGGAGACCCAGTACTTC.